These T cell receptor beta chains were read from a single sample in a study of Ad26.COV2.S vaccination and SARS-CoV-2 variants. The repertoire was sequenced with immunoSEQ multiplex PCR; TCRdb's copy has only in-frame clones and lacks some. The data hold 440,000 or so clones, with about 92% observed a single time. The sample consisted of peripheral blood, taken in a trial of Ad26.COV2.S vaccine versus placebo. The receptors stem from a person aged 18-65 years who received the Ad26.COV2.S COVID-19 vaccine or a placebo. CDR3s include the opening cysteine and the closing phenylalanine or tryptophan. The D gene is left open where the match is weak. Clone size is stated in some rows and not others, as once, few, many or a class when expanded.

TRBJ2-3 | TRBD2 | TRBV11-2 | 17 | once | TGTGCCAGCAGCCGAGGACTAGCGGGGGGGGGCACAGATACGCAGTATTTT | CASSRGLAGGGTDTQYF
TRBJ2-7 | TRBD2 | TRBV3-1/TRBV3-2 | 15 | . | TGTGCCAGCAGCCGAGGACTAGGCCTAAACTACGAGCAGTACTTC | CASSRGLGLNYEQYF
TRBJ1-4 | . | TRBV19 | 15 | . | TGTGCCAGTAGCCCCGGGACCACAACTAATGAAAAACTGTTTTTT | CASSPGTTTNEKLFF
TRBJ2-3 | . | TRBV28 | 14 | . | TGTGCCAGCAGTTTCGGGGCTAGCACAGATACGCAGTATTTT | CASSFGASTDTQYF
TRBJ1-6 | . | TRBV7-2 | 14 | . | TGTGCCAGCAGCTTACGCAGGGAAAATTCACCCCTCCACTTT | CASSLRRENSPLHF
TRBJ2-7 | TRBD2 | TRBV7-9 | 16 | once | TGTGCCAGCAGCCCCATGGGGCGGGAGGCATCCTACGAGCAGTACTTC | CASSPMGREASYEQYF
TRBJ2-1 | TRBD2 | TRBV3-1/TRBV3-2 | 16 | . | TGTGCCAGCAGCCAAGAGGTCCCTAGCGGCAGCAATGAGCAGTTCTTC | CASSQEVPSGSNEQFF
TRBJ2-2 | TRBD1 | TRBV9 | 15 | few | TGTGCCAGCAGCGTGGGGACAGGGCCCACCGGGGAGCTGTTTTTT | CASSVGTGPTGELFF
TRBJ2-7 | TRBD2 | TRBV9 | 17 | . | TGTGCCAGCAGCGTAGGAACTAGCGGGAGTAGCCCCTACGAGCAGTACTTC | CASSVGTSGSSPYEQYF
TRBJ1-2 | . | TRBV24-1 | 15 | . | TGTGCCACCAGTGATCCGAATACAGGTTACTATGGCTACACCTTC | CATSDPNTGYYGYTF
TRBJ2-1 | . | TRBV7-9 | 12 | . | TGTGCCAGCAGCCTAGGGGGGACTGAGCAGTTCTTC | CASSLGGTEQFF
TRBJ1-2 | . | TRBV7-9 | 14 | . | TGTGCCATCGGCCGGGGGTCCAACGACCTGGGCTACACCTTC | CAIGRGSNDLGYTF
TRBJ2-5 | . | TRBV6-5 | 13 | . | TGTGCCAGCAGGACAGCTGTACAAGAGACCCAGTACTTC | CASRTAVQETQYF
TRBJ2-2 | . | TRBV28 | 14 | . | TGTGCCAGCAGTTTATTAGGGACTACCGGGGAGCTGTTTTTT | CASSLLGTTGELFF
TRBJ2-1 | TRBD2 | TRBV4-2 | 16 | . | TGTGCCAGCAGCCCTAGGACCCGGGAGGCGGGCAATGAGCAGTTCTTC | CASSPRTREAGNEQFF
TRBJ2-3 | . | TRBV7-3 | 15 | . | TGTGCCAGCAGCGGGACCGGGAGTAGCACAGATACGCAGTATTTT | CASSGTGSSTDTQYF
TRBJ1-2 | . | TRBV28 | 13 | . | TGTGCCAGCAGGGCGGGACGACCGGCCGGCTACACCTTC | CASRAGRPAGYTF
TRBJ2-3 | . | TRBV25-1 | 14 | . | TGTGCCAGCAGTTCGACGAGACTAGTTTCTACGCAGTATTTT | CASSSTRLVSTQYF
TRBJ2-1 | . | TRBV19 | 13 | . | TGTGCCAGTTCTCGGCAGTGGGGGAATGAGCAGTTCTTC | CASSRQWGNEQFF
TRBJ2-5 | . | TRBV7-3 | 14 | once | TGTGCCAGCAGCTTACAGGGGAACCAAGAGACCCAGTACTTC | CASSLQGNQETQYF
TRBJ2-1 | . | TRBV30 | 12 | . | TGTGCCTGGAGTGTACCCGTGGATGAGCAGTTCTTC | CAWSVPVDEQFF
TRBJ1-3 | . | TRBV7-9 | 14 | . | TGTGCCAGCAGCCCGGGGAACTCTGGAAACACCATATATTTT | CASSPGNSGNTIYF
TRBJ2-2 | TRBD2 | TRBV5-1 | 15 | . | TGCGCCAGCAGCTTGATAGCGGGACCCACCGGGGAGCTGTTTTTT | CASSLIAGPTGELFF
TRBJ2-7 | . | TRBV20-1 | 16 | once | TGCAGTGCTAGTGACCTTCTCCGGGACTCTTTATACGAGCAGTACTTC | CSASDLLRDSLYEQYF
TRBJ2-2 | TRBD2 | TRBV7-8 | 16 | . | TGTGCCAGCAGCCTTAAGTCGAGCGGGAGGTTCAGGGAGCTGTTTTTT | CASSLKSSGRFRELFF
TRBJ2-1 | . | TRBV9 | 15 | . | TGTGCCAGCAGCGTAGAGAGCGGGCGCCCCCATGAGCAGTTCTTC | CASSVESGRPHEQFF
TRBJ2-1 | TRBD2 | TRBV7-3 | 15 | . | TGTGCCAGCAGGACGGGACTAGCGGGACAAAATGAGCAGTTCTTC | CASRTGLAGQNEQFF